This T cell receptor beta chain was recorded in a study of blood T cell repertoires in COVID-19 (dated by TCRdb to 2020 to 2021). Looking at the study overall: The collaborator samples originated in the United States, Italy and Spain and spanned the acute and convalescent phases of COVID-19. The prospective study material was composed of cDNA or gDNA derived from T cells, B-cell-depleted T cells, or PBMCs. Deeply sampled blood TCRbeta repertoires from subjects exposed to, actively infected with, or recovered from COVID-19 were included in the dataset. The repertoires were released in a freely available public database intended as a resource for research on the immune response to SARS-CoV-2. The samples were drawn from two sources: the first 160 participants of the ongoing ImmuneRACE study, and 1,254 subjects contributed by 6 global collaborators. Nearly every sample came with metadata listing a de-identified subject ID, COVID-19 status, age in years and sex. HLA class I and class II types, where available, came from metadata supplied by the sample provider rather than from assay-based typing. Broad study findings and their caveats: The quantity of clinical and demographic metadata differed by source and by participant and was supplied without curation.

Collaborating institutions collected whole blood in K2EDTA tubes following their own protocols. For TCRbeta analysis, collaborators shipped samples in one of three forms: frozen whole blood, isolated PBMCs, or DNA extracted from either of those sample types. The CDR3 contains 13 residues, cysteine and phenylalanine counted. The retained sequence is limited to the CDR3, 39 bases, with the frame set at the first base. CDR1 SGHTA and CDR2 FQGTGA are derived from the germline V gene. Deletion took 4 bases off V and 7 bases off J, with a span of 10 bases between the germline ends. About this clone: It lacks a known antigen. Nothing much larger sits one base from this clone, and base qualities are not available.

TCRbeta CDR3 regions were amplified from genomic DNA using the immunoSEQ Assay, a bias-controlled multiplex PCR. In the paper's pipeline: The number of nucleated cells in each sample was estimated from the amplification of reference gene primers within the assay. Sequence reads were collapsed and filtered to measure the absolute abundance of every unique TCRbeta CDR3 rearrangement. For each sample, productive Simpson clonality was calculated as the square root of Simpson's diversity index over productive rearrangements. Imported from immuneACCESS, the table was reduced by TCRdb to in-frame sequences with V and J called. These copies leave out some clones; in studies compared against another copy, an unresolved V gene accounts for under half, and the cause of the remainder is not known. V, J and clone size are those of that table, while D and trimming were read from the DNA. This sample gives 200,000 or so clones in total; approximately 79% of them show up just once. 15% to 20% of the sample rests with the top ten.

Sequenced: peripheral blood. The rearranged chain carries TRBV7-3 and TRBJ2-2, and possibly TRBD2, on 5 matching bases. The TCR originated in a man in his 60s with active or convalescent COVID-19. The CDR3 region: CASSSNAGGELFF. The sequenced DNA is TGTGCCAGCAGCTCCAACGCGGGCGGGGAGCTGTTTTTT.